Listed below are T cell receptor beta chains from one sample, sequenced in a study of T cell responses to AZD1222 COVID-19 vaccine. TCRdb's copy holds only in-frame clones and misses some; the assay was immunoSEQ multiplex PCR. The sample lists about 140,000 clones, approximately 90% occurring once. Sequences were derived from peripheral blood, sampled on day 0 of AZD1222 vaccination. Receptors were obtained from an adult in good health. CDR3s include the opening cysteine and the closing phenylalanine or tryptophan. D genes are given only for firm matches. Clone size is shown for a subset of rows, as once, few, many or a class of expanded clone.

D gene | J gene | V gene | clone size | CDR3 DNA | CDR3 protein
. | TRBJ2-7 | TRBV18 | . | TGTGCCAGCTCACCTACGGCCACTTTCTCTTCCCACTACGAGCAGTACTTC | CASSPTATFSSHYEQYF
. | TRBJ1-1 | TRBV7-9 | few | TGTGCCAGCAGCTTCTTGAGCACTGAAGCTTTCTTT | CASSFLSTEAFF
. | TRBJ2-1 | TRBV14 | . | TGTGCCAGCAGCCTCCGGACCCCCGGGGAGCAGTTCTTC | CASSLRTPGEQFF
. | TRBJ1-2 | TRBV29-1 | . | TGCAGTATATACATCGACGGCTACACCTTC | CSIYIDGYTF
. | TRBJ1-3 | TRBV6-4 | . | TGTGCCAGCTCAAAGGCCCCTGACAGGCCCAAGGACACCATATATTTT | CASSKAPDRPKDTIYF
. | TRBJ1-2 | TRBV7-2 | . | TGTGCCAGCAGCACTCCTAGGCAGTCTTATGGCTACACCTTC | CASSTPRQSYGYTF
. | TRBJ1-1 | TRBV7-3 | . | TGTGCCAGCAGTCTCGGGACGGGGAACACTGAAGCTTTCTTT | CASSLGTGNTEAFF
. | TRBJ2-2 | TRBV5-1 | . | TGCGCCAGCAGCCTGGAAAGGATTCCCGGGGAGCTGTTTTTT | CASSLERIPGELFF
. | TRBJ1-1 | TRBV15 | . | TGTGCCACCAGCAGAGAGGGGGGCAGATTGAACACTGAAGCTTTCTTT | CATSREGGRLNTEAFF
. | TRBJ2-7 | TRBV11-3 | . | TGTGCCAGCAGCTTAGGACGGGGCTCGGGAGAGCAGTACTTC | CASSLGRGSGEQYF
. | TRBJ1-5 | TRBV27 | . | TGTGCCAGCGCCCGAGGGAGGCAACAGCCCCAGCATTTT | CASARGRQQPQHF
. | TRBJ2-1 | TRBV19 | few | TGTGCCAGTAGCAGAAGGAGCTATGAGCAGTTCTTC | CASSRRSYEQFF
. | TRBJ2-1 | TRBV10-3 | once | TGTGCCATTGGCAGCGGTTACTACAATGAGCAGTTCTTC | CAIGSGYYNEQFF
TRBD1 | TRBJ1-6 | TRBV5-1 | . | TGCGCCAGCAGCTCCCTAGAAGGGGGCAATAATTCACCCCTCCACTTT | CASSSLEGGNNSPLHF
TRBD2 | TRBJ2-3 | TRBV27 | . | TGTGCCAGCAGTTTTGACGGGAGGAGGAGGACAGATACGCAGTATTTT | CASSFDGRRRTDTQYF
. | TRBJ2-3 | TRBV7-9 | . | TGTGCCAGCAGCTCGGGTGGGGGGACTCCCGAGCGGTTT | CASSSGGGTPERF
. | TRBJ1-2 | TRBV6-1 | . | TGTGCCAGCAGTGAACAGGGGATTAACTATGGCTACACCTTC | CASSEQGINYGYTF
TRBD2 | TRBJ2-1 | TRBV7-2 | . | TGTGCCAGCAGCATACCATTCGGGGGGTACAATGAGCAGTTCTTC | CASSIPFGGYNEQFF
TRBD1 | TRBJ1-4 | TRBV7-8 | . | TGTGCCAGCAGCCAAACAGGGGGATACGATGAAAAACTGTTTTTT | CASSQTGGYDEKLFF
. | TRBJ1-5 | TRBV10-1 | . | TGCGCCAGCATGAAGATTAGGGGTATGGGCAATCAGCCCCAGCATTTT | CASMKIRGMGNQPQHF
. | TRBJ1-4 | TRBV7-9 | . | TGTGCCAGCAGCTTGAAGGACAGCTTTAATGAAAAACTGTTTTTT | CASSLKDSFNEKLFF
. | TRBJ2-6 | TRBV19 | . | TGTGCCAGTAGCACCGGGGTACGGCCTGGGGCCAACGTCCTGACTTTC | CASSTGVRPGANVLTF
TRBD1 | TRBJ2-7 | TRBV19 | . | TGTGCCAGTAGTATAGGAGGGACAGCCCGACGAAGCTACGAGCAGTACTTC | CASSIGGTARRSYEQYF
TRBD2 | TRBJ2-7 | TRBV30 | . | TGTGCCTGGAGTGCCGGGGGTGGGAGGGCCTACGAGCAGTACTTC | CAWSAGGGRAYEQYF
TRBD1 | TRBJ1-4 | TRBV7-9 | . | TGTGCCAGCAGTTACAGTTTCGGGACAGGGTATGAAAAACTGTTTTTT | CASSYSFGTGYEKLFF
. | TRBJ1-6 | TRBV6-5 | . | TGTGCCAGCATTAGGACAAGGGACTATAATTCACCCCTCCACTTT | CASIRTRDYNSPLHF
TRBD1 | TRBJ1-2 | TRBV4-1 | few | TGCGCCAGCAGCCAAGTAAGGACAGGGGCGGATGGCTACACCTTC | CASSQVRTGADGYTF
TRBD2 | TRBJ2-1 | TRBV27 | . | TGTGCCAGCAGTCCGCTAGCGGGAAAACCCAATGAGCAGTTCTTC | CASSPLAGKPNEQFF
. | TRBJ2-7 | TRBV11-3 | . | TGTGCCAGCAGCATCCTTCGGAGTAGTACCGACGAGCAGTACTTC | CASSILRSSTDEQYF
TRBD2 | TRBJ2-7 | TRBV13 | . | TGTGCCAGCAGCTTCAGGGTACCGGTAGCGGGACACTACGAGCAGTACTTC | CASSFRVPVAGHYEQYF
. | TRBJ1-5 | TRBV6-2/TRBV6-3 | . | TGTGCCAGCAGTTACTCGTCGGTGAGCAATCAGCCCCAGCATTTT | CASSYSSVSNQPQHF
. | TRBJ1-4 | TRBV4-3 | . | TGCGCCAGCAGCCAAGATCTCGTCACTGAAAAACTGTTTTTT | CASSQDLVTEKLFF
TRBD2 | TRBJ2-7 | TRBV7-2 | . | TGTGCCAGCAGCTTGGCACTAGCGGGAAACGAGCAGTACTTC | CASSLALAGNEQYF
. | TRBJ1-1 | TRBV6-5 | few | TGTGCCAGCAGTCGAACATCACAGGGAAACACTGAAGCTTTCTTT | CASSRTSQGNTEAFF
. | TRBJ2-7 | TRBV10-3 | . | TGTGCCATCAGTGAGTCGGAGGGACCCTACGAGCAGTACTTC | CAISESEGPYEQYF
. | TRBJ1-5 | TRBV6-5 | . | TGTGCCAGCAGATCCCTCGAGGTGAATCAGCCCCAGCATTTT | CASRSLEVNQPQHF
TRBD1 | TRBJ1-2 | TRBV5-1 | once | TGCGCCAGCAGCTTGAGAACTCGAGGACAGGGGTCCTATGGCTACACCTTC | CASSLRTRGQGSYGYTF
TRBD1 | TRBJ2-5 | TRBV19 | . | TGTGCCAGTAGTATGACAGGGTCGGAGACCCAGTACTTC | CASSMTGSETQYF
. | TRBJ1-6 | TRBV13 | . | TGTGCCAGCAGCTTAGGGACAGGCCCTTCACCCCTCCACTTT | CASSLGTGPSPLHF
. | TRBJ1-2 | TRBV27 | . | TGTGCCAGCAGTCAACTAGGGGTAGTAGGGAATGGCTACACCTTC | CASSQLGVVGNGYTF
. | TRBJ1-4 | TRBV3-1/TRBV3-2 | . | TGTGCCAGCAGCCACGTAGCTACAGTTGGTAATGAAAAACTGTTTTTT | CASSHVATVGNEKLFF
TRBD1 | TRBJ2-1 | TRBV5-1 | . | TGCGCCAGCAGCTTGCCACGGACAGGGGGCGCCTTCAATGAGCAGTTCTTC | CASSLPRTGGAFNEQFF
. | TRBJ1-1 | TRBV7-2 | . | TGTGCCAGCAGCTTACGGGTGAGCGCTGAAGCTTTCTTT | CASSLRVSAEAFF
. | TRBJ2-7 | TRBV11-3 | . | TGTGCCAGCAGCTTAGCCAATTCACTAGTCTACGAGCAGTACTTC | CASSLANSLVYEQYF
TRBD1 | TRBJ1-6 | TRBV28 | once | TGTGCCAGCAGTCGACCCGGGACAGATAATAATTCACCCCTCCACTTT | CASSRPGTDNNSPLHF
. | TRBJ2-7 | TRBV12-3/TRBV12-4 | . | TGTGCCAGCAGTTTAGCACGTTGGGGCGAGCAGTACTTC | CASSLARWGEQYF
. | TRBJ1-1 | TRBV10-3 | . | TGTGCCATCATGGACGGGACTGAAGCTTTCTTT | CAIMDGTEAFF
. | TRBJ2-5 | TRBV18 | . | TGTGCCAGCTCACCATTCGACAAAGAGACCCAGTACTTC | CASSPFDKETQYF
TRBD1 | TRBJ1-5 | TRBV11-2 | . | TGTGCCAGCAGCCGGACAGGGGGAAATCAGCCCCAGCATTTT | CASSRTGGNQPQHF
. | TRBJ2-7 | TRBV5-1 | . | TGCGCCAGCAGCTTGGTCGGTGGGGCCGAGCAGTACTTC | CASSLVGGAEQYF
. | TRBJ2-1 | TRBV7-9 | . | TGTGCCAGCAGCTTAGAAGTTATCGAGGGCGAGGAGCAGTTCTTC | CASSLEVIEGEEQFF
TRBD2 | TRBJ2-1 | TRBV19 | . | TGTGCCAGTAGTGGGGCAGCGGGGGGTAGGTACGATGAGCAGTTCTTC | CASSGAAGGRYDEQFF
. | TRBJ2-1 | TRBV7-3 | . | TGTGCCAGCAGCCCCCTCCCGGGTCCCAGCTCCTACAATGAGCAGTTCTTC | CASSPLPGPSSYNEQFF
TRBD2 | TRBJ2-2 | TRBV9 | many | TGTGCCAGCAGCGGCCTTGGGACTAGCTATAACACCGGGGAGCTGTTTTTT | CASSGLGTSYNTGELFF
TRBD1 | TRBJ2-3 | TRBV5-6 | . | TGTGCCAGCAGCCTCCGGGACAGAGGCACAGATACGCAGTATTTT | CASSLRDRGTDTQYF